Listed here are 18 T cell receptor beta chains from one sample, sequenced in a study of blood T cell repertoires in COVID-19. Libraries were prepared by immunoSEQ multiplex PCR; TCRdb keeps only in-frame clonotypes and omits some of them. This sample carries about 170,000 clones, 77% of them seen once, and the ten largest clones take roughly 3.1%. Sequencing input: peripheral blood. The receptors stem from a man aged 65 to 79 with acute or convalescent COVID-19.

The chain joins TRBV5-1 to TRBJ2-3, with TRBD1 matching over 8 bases. The germline CDR1 and CDR2 sequences are SGHRS and YFSETQ. The V and J ends lost 1 base and 5 bases, in that order; junction bases with no gene match: 6. CDR3 size: 15 residues. CDR3 residues: CASSLLRTGLDTQYF. CDR3 nucleotide sequence: TGCGCCAGCAGCTTGTTGAGGACAGGGTTAGATACGCAGTATTTT.

This clone was found a few times. The CDR3 region is CASSAGSRRYTGELFF. The DNA for the CDR3 is TGTGCCAGCAGCGCCGGGAGTAGGAGGTATACCGGGGAGCTGTTTTTT. This rearrangement joins TRBV7-3 to TRBJ2-2; D is possibly TRBD2 (6 bases). CDR1 and CDR2 from the germline V gene are SGHTA and FQGTGA. This CDR3 has 16 amino acids. With 5 bases removed from V and 5 bases from J, the gap between germline ends came to 18 bases. The entire variable domain, with the rest obtained from reference TRBV7-3 and TRBJ2-2, is as follows: GAGVSQTPSNKVTEKGKYVELRCDPISGHTALYWYRQSLGQGPEFLIYFQGTGAADDSGLPNDRFFAVRPEGSVSTLKIQRTERGDSAVYLCASSAGSRRYTGELFFGEGSRLTVL.

The chain recombines TRBV11-3 with TRBJ1-2; possibly TRBD1 for D (6 bases). The germline V gene encodes CDR1 SGHNT and CDR2 YENEEA. The ends were cut back, 6 bases at V and 1 base at J, with 18 bases in the middle. This CDR3 has 16 residues. CDR3 bases: TGTGCCAGCAGTTTCTTTCAGACAGGCCTTAACTATGGCTACACCTTC. Amino acid sequence: CASSFFQTGLNYGYTF.

The V call is TRBV7-2, the J call TRBJ2-5, with D possibly TRBD2 on 6 matching bases. This CDR3 comprises 13 residues. Germline assignment: CDR1 SGHTA and CDR2 FQGNSA. Trimming stripped 5 bases from V and 4 bases from J, with 11 bases between. CDR3 bases: TGTGCCAGCAGCAAGACTAGAGGAGAGACCCAGTACTTC. The encoded protein is CASSKTRGETQYF.

For the CDR3, the DNA is TGTGCCAGCAGTTACTCGGGGACAGTGATTGGCTATGGCTACACCTTC. Encoded protein: CASSYSGTVIGYGYTF. The genes are TRBV6-5 and TRBJ1-2, with TRBD1 matching over 7 bases. V lost 0 bases to trimming and J lost 4 bases; unmatched junction nucleotides: 8. Germline-derived CDR1 and CDR2 are MNHEY and SVGAGI. There are 16 residues in the CDR3.

The chain couples TRBV11-2 to TRBJ1-3, with D perhaps matching TRBD1 (6 bases). V was shortened by 7 bases and J by 0 bases, with 16 bases between the two germline ends. The CDR3 consists of 16 residues. Germline lookup yields CDR1 SGHAT and CDR2 FQNNGV. Here the CDR3 reads CASTRQAGISGNTIYF. CDR3 coding DNA: TGTGCCAGCACCCGACAGGCAGGAATCTCTGGAAACACCATATATTTT.

V is TRBV5-6 and J is TRBJ1-2; a weak D match, TRBD1 (6 bases). Trimming took off 4 bases at V and 8 bases at J, with 15 bases between the two ends. The CDR3 is made up of 13 amino acids. Germline V gives CDR1 SGHDT, CDR2 YYEEEE. The CDR3 region is CASSRNRGGGYTF. The CDR3 DNA sequence: TGTGCCAGCAGCCGGAACCGGGGGGGCGGCTACACCTTC.

CDR3 nucleotides: TGTGCCAGGGCTCTCATGAACACTGAAGCTTTCTTT. It yields the protein CARALMNTEAFF. This chain connects TRBV2 to TRBJ1-1; D is undetermined. The CDR3 totals 12 residues. From germline, CDR1 is SNHLY and CDR2 FYNNEI. The ends were cut back, 9 bases at V and 0 bases at J, with 8 bases in the middle. Together with reference TRBV2 and TRBJ1-1, the CDR3 gives the full variable domain: EPEVTQTPSHQVTQMGQEVILRCVPISNHLYFYWYRQILGQKVEFLVSFYNNEISEKSEIFDDQFSVERPDGSNFTLKIRSTKLEDSAMYFCARALMNTEAFFGQGTRLTVV.

This clone was counted between two and nine times. The chain carries TRBV7-2 and TRBJ1-2; D gene uncertain. This CDR3 spans 13 amino acids. Trimming took off 1 base at V and 4 bases at J, with 7 bases between the two ends. CDR1 and CDR2 (germline): SGHTA, FQGNSA. CDR3: CASSLDRAYGYTF. DNA of the CDR3: TGTGCCAGCAGCTTAGACCGAGCCTATGGCTACACCTTC. The whole variable domain, filled in from reference TRBV7-2 and TRBJ1-2, reads GAGVSQSPSNKVTEKGKDVELRCDPISGHTALYWYRQSLGQGLEFLIYFQGNSAPDKSGLPSDRFSAERTGGSVSTLTIQRTQQEDSAVYLCASSLDRAYGYTFGSGTRLTVV.

This clone was recorded a few times. The J gene is TRBJ2-2, the V gene TRBV16, with 7 bases fitting TRBD2. V was clipped by 3 bases and J by 2 bases; unmatched bases: 3. Germline V gives CDR1 KGHSY, CDR2 FQNENV. The CDR3 covers 15 residues. The CDR3: CASSQAGANTGELFF. The CDR3 bases are TGTGCCAGCAGCCAGGCGGGAGCCAACACCGGGGAGCTGTTTTTT.

This sequence joins TRBV24-1 and TRBJ2-5, with TRBD2 as a possible D gene (5 bases). Germline V CDR1 and CDR2: KGHDR, SFDVKD. Trimming left V 9 bases short and J 5 bases short, with 12 bases between. The CDR3 consists of 12 residues. CDR3 sequence (DNA): TGTGCCACCGGAGGCCCGTCGGAGACCCAGTACTTC. Translated: CATGGPSETQYF.

The rearrangement uses TRBV4-1 and TRBJ1-2; the match to TRBD1 covers 9 bases. The CDR3 covers 15 residues. Trimming cost V 1 base and J 8 bases; bases outside gene matches: 8. In germline, CDR1 is MGHRA, CDR2 YSYEKL. CDR3 nucleotides: TGCGCCAGCAGCCAAGGAGACAGGGGGTTCGGCGGCTACACCTTC. It is translated as CASSQGDRGFGGYTF.

The chain couples TRBV7-9 to TRBJ1-4; D is unclear. Trimming removed 5 bases at V and 7 bases at J, with 29 bases between. The CDR3 spans 19 residues. The germline CDR1 and CDR2 sequences are SEHNR and FQNEAQ (reference sequence). The DNA for the CDR3 is TGTGCCAGCAGCGGATCTAGGGATACGGGGAAGGGCGTCGGTGAAAAACTGTTTTTT. This encodes CASSGSRDTGKGVGEKLFF.

This clone has more than one count but fewer than ten. The chain uses TRBV14 and TRBJ2-2, with 9 bases that match TRBD1. V gave up 5 bases and J gave up 2 bases; unmatched junction bases: 6. Germline-derived CDR1 and CDR2 are SGHDN and FVKESK. CDR3 length equals 16 residues. CDR3: CASSFRTGANTGELFF. CDR3 in DNA: TGTGCCAGCAGCTTTAGGACAGGGGCAAACACCGGGGAGCTGTTTTTT. Drawing the rest from reference TRBV14 and TRBJ2-2, the complete variable domain is EAGVTQFPSHSVIEKGQTVTLRCDPISGHDNLYWYRRVMGKEIKFLLHFVKESKQDESGMPNNRFLAERTGGTYSTLKVQPAELEDSGVYFCASSFRTGANTGELFFGEGSRLTVL.

The J gene is TRBJ2-7, the V gene TRBV7-8, with TRBD2 matching over 14 bases. J gave up 8 bases and V 6 bases, and 9 bases lay outside the gene matches. The CDR3 extends over 15 amino acids. CDR1 is SGHVS, CDR2 FQNEAQ, per germline. The CDR3 region has the DNA TGTGCCAGCAGGAATCCGGGACTAGCGGGGGAGCAGCAGTACTTC. It is translated as CASRNPGLAGEQQYF. Full variable domain (rest looked up from reference TRBV7-8 and TRBJ2-7): GAGVSQSPRYKVAKRGQDVALRCDPISGHVSLFWYQQALGQGPEFLTYFQNEAQLDKSGLPSDRFFAERPEGSVSTLKIQRTQQEDSAVYLCASRNPGLAGEQQYFGPGTRLTVT.

The chain joins TRBV10-3 to TRBJ2-5, with 10 positions matching TRBD1. From germline, CDR1 is ENHRY and CDR2 SYGVKD. Losses at the gene ends were 4 bases for V and 2 bases for J; bases not matched to a gene: 1. The length of the CDR3 is 14 residues. CDR3 amino acids: CAISGGQGQETQYF. The CDR3 nucleotides read TGTGCCATCAGTGGGGGACAGGGGCAAGAGACCCAGTACTTC.

This chain uses TRBV5-1 with TRBJ2-3; no clear D. Between the trimmed V and J ends, which lost 5 bases and 5 bases, there was a span of 6 bases. Germline V gene data show CDR1 as SGHRS and CDR2 as YFSETQ. The CDR3 contains 11 residues. CDR3 region: CASSPRDTQYF. CDR3 coding DNA: TGCGCCAGCAGTCCCCGAGATACGCAGTATTTT.

The chain uses TRBV11-2 and TRBJ2-1; weak D call: TRBD2 (6 bases). This CDR3 spans 12 amino acids. Per germline, CDR1 SGHAT and CDR2 FQNNGV. V was clipped by 7 bases and J by 6 bases, with 10 bases between them. The CDR3 sequence: CASTLGGNEQFF. Here the CDR3 DNA reads TGTGCCAGCACGCTCGGGGGCAATGAGCAGTTCTTC.